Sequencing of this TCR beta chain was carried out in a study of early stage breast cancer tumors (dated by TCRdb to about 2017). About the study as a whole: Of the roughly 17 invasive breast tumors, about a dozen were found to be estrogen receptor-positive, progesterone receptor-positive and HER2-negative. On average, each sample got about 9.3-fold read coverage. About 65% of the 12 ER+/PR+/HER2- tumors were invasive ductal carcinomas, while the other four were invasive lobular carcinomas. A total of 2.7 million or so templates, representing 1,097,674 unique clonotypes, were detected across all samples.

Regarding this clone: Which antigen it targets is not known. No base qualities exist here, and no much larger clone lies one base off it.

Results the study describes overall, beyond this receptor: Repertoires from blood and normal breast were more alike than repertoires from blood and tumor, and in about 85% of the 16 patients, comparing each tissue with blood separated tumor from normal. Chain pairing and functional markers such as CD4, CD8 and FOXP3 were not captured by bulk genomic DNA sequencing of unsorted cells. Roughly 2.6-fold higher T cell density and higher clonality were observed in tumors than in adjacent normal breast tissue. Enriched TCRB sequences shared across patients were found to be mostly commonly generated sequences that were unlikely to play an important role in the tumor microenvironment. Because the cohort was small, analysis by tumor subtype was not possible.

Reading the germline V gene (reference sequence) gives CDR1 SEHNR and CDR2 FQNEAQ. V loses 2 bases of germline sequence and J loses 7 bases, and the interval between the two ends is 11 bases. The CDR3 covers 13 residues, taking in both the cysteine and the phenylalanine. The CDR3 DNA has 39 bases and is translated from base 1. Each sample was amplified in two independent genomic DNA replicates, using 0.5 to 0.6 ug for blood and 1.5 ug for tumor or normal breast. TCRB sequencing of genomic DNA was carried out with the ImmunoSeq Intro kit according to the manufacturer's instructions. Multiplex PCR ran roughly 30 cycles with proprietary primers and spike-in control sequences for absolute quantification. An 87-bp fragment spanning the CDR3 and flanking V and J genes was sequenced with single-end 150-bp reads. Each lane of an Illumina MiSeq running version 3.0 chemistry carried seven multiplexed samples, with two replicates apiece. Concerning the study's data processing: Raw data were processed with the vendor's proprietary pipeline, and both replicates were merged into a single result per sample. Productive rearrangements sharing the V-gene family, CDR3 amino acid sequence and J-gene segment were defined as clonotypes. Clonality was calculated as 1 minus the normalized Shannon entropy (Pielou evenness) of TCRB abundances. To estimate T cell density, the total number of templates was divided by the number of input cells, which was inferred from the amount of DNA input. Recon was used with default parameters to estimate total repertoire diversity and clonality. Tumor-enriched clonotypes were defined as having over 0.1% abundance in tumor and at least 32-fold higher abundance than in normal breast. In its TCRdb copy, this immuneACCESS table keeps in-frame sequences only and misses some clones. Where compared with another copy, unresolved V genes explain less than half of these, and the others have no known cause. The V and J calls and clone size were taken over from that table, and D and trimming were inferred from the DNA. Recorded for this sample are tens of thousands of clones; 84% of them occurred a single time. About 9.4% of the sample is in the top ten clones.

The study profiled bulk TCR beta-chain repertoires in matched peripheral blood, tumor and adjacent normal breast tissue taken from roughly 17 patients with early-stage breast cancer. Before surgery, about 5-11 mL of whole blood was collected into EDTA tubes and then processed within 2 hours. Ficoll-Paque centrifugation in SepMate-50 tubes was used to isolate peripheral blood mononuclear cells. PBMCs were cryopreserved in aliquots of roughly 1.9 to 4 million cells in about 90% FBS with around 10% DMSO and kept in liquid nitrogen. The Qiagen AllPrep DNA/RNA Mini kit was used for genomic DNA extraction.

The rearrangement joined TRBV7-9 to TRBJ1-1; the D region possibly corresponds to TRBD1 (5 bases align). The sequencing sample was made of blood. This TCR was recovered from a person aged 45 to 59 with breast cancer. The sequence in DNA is TGTGCCAGCAGCTTAAGCCTAGACAGTGAAGCTTTCTTT. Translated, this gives CASSLSLDSEAFF.